This T cell receptor beta chain was captured by sequencing in a study of regulatory T cells in long-lasting Graves disease. Findings and caveats of the study: Exclusively peripheral blood, rather than thyroid tissue, was studied. Persistent disease was associated with favored TRBV28 usage and with favored use of TRBJ1-2 and TRBJ2-5.

CDR3 length: 14 amino acids. The junction had 5 bases not matched to a gene; V was cut back by 6 bases and J by 6 bases. Looked up from germline, CDR1 is MNHNS and CDR2 is SASEGT. Combining iRepertoire HTBI primers with Arm-PCR of CDR3 regions, the authors built TCR beta libraries. TCRdb used MiXCR to reprocess the multiplex PCR reads, holding one entry per CDR3 protein. The sample consists of roughly 400,000 distinct CDR3 sequences, 21% of them appearing once. This clonotype was observed many times. What it binds is unknown. Time point: persistent/refractory GD, antithyroid drugs over 5 years with positive TRAb. The authors made the TCR library using RNA they extracted from PBMCs. Peripheral blood, about 9 milliliters of it, was drawn into EDTA tubes.

This clonotype was obtained from a female donor with Graves disease. Source: peripheral blood mononuclear cells (PBMCs), taken when the disease was refractory, from a patient treated with antithyroid drugs. V is TRBV6-1 and J is TRBJ1-4; 9 positions agree with TRBD1. The CDR3: CASRRDRVDEKLFF. The CDR3 coding sequence is TGTGCCAGCAGGCGGGACAGGGTCGATGAAAAACTGTTTTTT.